One sample yielded the 9 T cell receptor beta chains listed below, sequenced in a study of cytomegalovirus exposure and HLA in healthy donors. The PCR employed 60 Vbeta primers together with 13 Jbeta primers. Profiled with immunoSEQ multiplex PCR; TCRdb holds only in-frame clones, not every one. Found here are 70,000 to 95,000 clones, around 76% of them singletons; the top ten hold about 9.4%. Sequenced material: PBMCs. Every receptor here comes from a man aged 25-40 years in good health and CMV-seropositive.

This clone was picked up one time. The chain couples TRBV4-1 to TRBJ1-1; 8 bases map to TRBD1. Germline CDR1 reads MGHRA; CDR2 reads YSYEKL. The CDR3 has 14 residues. Trimming took 6 bases from V and 1 from J; bases not matched to a gene: 4. This chain's CDR3 is CASRLGTGNTEAFF. The CDR3 DNA is TGCGCCAGCAGGCTCGGGACAGGGAACACTGAAGCTTTCTTT.

The V call is TRBV11-2, the J call TRBJ2-5; 16 nucleotides agree with TRBD2. J lost 12 bases, V lost 5 bases, and 12 bases had no gene match. The CDR3 totals 16 residues. Germline loops: CDR1 SGHAT, CDR2 FQNNGV. CDR3 region: CASSLHGTSGGAEKYF. The CDR3 coding sequence is TGTGCCAGCAGCCTACACGGGACTAGCGGGGGGGCCGAAAAGTACTTC.

The rearrangement links TRBV10-2 to TRBJ2-7; TRBD1 is a possible D gene (5 bases). V lost 6 bases and J 4 bases, leaving 10 bases between the germline ends. Germline values: CDR1 WSHSY, CDR2 SAAADI. The CDR3 loop spans 12 amino acids. The CDR3 is CASRGLSYEQYF. For the CDR3, the DNA is TGCGCCAGCAGGGGGCTCTCTTACGAGCAGTACTTC.

This chain joins TRBV6-4 and TRBJ2-3; 9 bases align to TRBD2. The length of the CDR3 is 16 residues. CDR1 and CDR2 (germline): MRHNA, SNTAGT. V lost 0 bases and J lost 3; bases outside the gene matches: 4. The CDR3 spells CASSDSPSGATDTQYF. The CDR3 region has the DNA TGTGCCAGCAGTGACTCCCCTAGCGGGGCGACAGATACGCAGTATTTT.

The genes are TRBV7-2 and TRBJ1-3; the match to TRBD1 covers 7 bases. Trimming removed 5 bases from V and 4 bases from J; junction bases left unmatched: 5. Germline V gene data show CDR1 as SGHTA and CDR2 as FQGNSA. This CDR3 spans 14 amino acids. CDR3 nucleotides: TGTGCCAGCAGCGCCGGGACAGTCGGAAACACCATATATTTT. Amino acid sequence: CASSAGTVGNTIYF. The full variable domain, with the rest looked up from reference TRBV7-2 and TRBJ1-3, is GAGVSQSPSNKVTEKGKDVELRCDPISGHTALYWYRQSLGQGLEFLIYFQGNSAPDKSGLPSDRFSAERTGGSVSTLTIQRTQQEDSAVYLCASSAGTVGNTIYFGEGSWLTVV.

The chain uses TRBV2 and TRBJ1-2; TRBD1 might be the D (6 bases). The V end was cut by 8 bases, the J end by 4 bases, with 11 bases between. CDR1 and CDR2 (germline): SNHLY, FYNNEI. The CDR3 is made up of 12 amino acids. CDR3: CASGQGTYGYTF. DNA of the CDR3: TGTGCCAGCGGGCAGGGGACCTATGGCTACACCTTC.

The CDR3 sequence: CASRAGQGGSPLHF. The CDR3 DNA reads as TGTGCCAGCAGGGCCGGACAGGGAGGGTCACCCCTCCACTTT. The V call is TRBV9, the J call TRBJ1-6; 8 bases agree with TRBD1. The V gene's germline CDR1 is SGDLS and CDR2 YYNGEE. The CDR3 length is 14 residues. Unmatched junction bases numbered 8, after V lost 5 bases and J lost 10 bases. Full variable domain (rest looked up from reference TRBV9 and TRBJ1-6): DSGVTQTPKHLITATGQRVTLRCSPRSGDLSVYWYQQSLDQGLQFLIQYYNGEERAKGNILERFSAQQFPDLHSELNLSSLELGDSALYFCASRAGQGGSPLHFGNGTRLTVT.

The chain carries TRBV7-8 and TRBJ2-7; a weak D match, TRBD1 (6 bases). The CDR3 contains 19 residues. CDR1 SGHVS and CDR2 FQNEAQ come from the germline V gene. The V and J ends lost 1 base and 3 bases respectively, with 25 bases between them. CDR3 sequence reads: CASSLVRAANWGPYYEQYF. In nucleotides, the CDR3 is TGTGCCAGCAGCTTAGTGAGGGCCGCCAATTGGGGGCCTTACTACGAGCAGTACTTC.

The chain couples TRBV18 to TRBJ2-5, with D maybe TRBD2 (6 bases). TRBJ2-7 matches the DNA end more closely, so the J call is doubtful. Germline CDR1 reads KGHSH; CDR2 reads LQKENI. The CDR3 sequence is 15 residues long. The DNA of the CDR3 is TGTGCCAGCTCCCCTGCGGGGCCAGCCTCCTACGAGCAGTACTTC. Translation gives CASSPAGPASYEQYF.